A single sample is the source of the 12 T cell receptor beta chains below, sequenced in a study of cytomegalovirus exposure and HLA in healthy donors. Researchers ran the PCR with 60 Vbeta and 13 Jbeta primers. TCRdb's table, derived via immunoSEQ multiplex PCR, lists solely in-frame clones and lacks some. The sample includes 150,000 to 160,000 clones, under 80% of them seen just once. Material: PBMCs. Every receptor here comes from a man under 40 in good health and CMV-seronegative.

The rearrangement links TRBV7-8 to TRBJ2-1, with 10 bases lining up with TRBD2. This CDR3 has 15 amino acids. Germline values: CDR1 SGHVS, CDR2 FQNEAQ. The junction had 8 bases not matched to a gene; V was cut back by 5 bases and J by 7 bases. CDR3 nucleotide sequence: TGTGCCAGCAGCATCAATAGCGGGGGGTTGAATGAGCAGTTCTTC. This gives the protein CASSINSGGLNEQFF.

A few counts support this clone. This chain joins TRBV7-2 and TRBJ2-3; 7 bases agree with TRBD1. Germline lookup yields CDR1 SGHTA and CDR2 FQGNSA. This CDR3 comprises 15 residues. V was clipped by 4 bases and J by 2 bases; unmatched bases: 6. Here the CDR3 reads CASSSTGASTDTQYF. The CDR3 DNA follows: TGTGCCAGCAGCTCCACAGGGGCCTCCACAGATACGCAGTATTTT.

V usage is TRBV15 and J usage is TRBJ2-7; perhaps TRBD2 as D (5 bases). Trimming took 5 bases from V and 6 from J, leaving 17 bases between them. The CDR3 spans 14 residues. Looked up from germline, CDR1 is LNHNV and CDR2 is YYDKDF (reference sequence). CDR3 sequence reads: CATSGLRAGSEQYF. Here the CDR3 DNA reads TGTGCCACCAGCGGACTGAGGGCAGGATCCGAGCAGTACTTC.

Only one count was recorded for this clone. The CDR3 bases are TGTGCCAGCAGTTGGACTAGCGCAACAGATACGCAGTATTTT. This gives the protein CASSWTSATDTQYF. The J gene is TRBJ2-3, the V gene TRBV2; 9 bases are a match to TRBD2. Germline values: CDR1 SNHLY, CDR2 FYNNEI. This CDR3 contains 14 residues. V was pared by 5 bases and J by 3 bases, with 3 bases of the junction left unmatched. Full variable domain (rest looked up from reference TRBV2 and TRBJ2-3): EPEVTQTPSHQVTQMGQEVILRCVPISNHLYFYWYRQILGQKVEFLVSFYNNEISEKSEIFDDQFSVERPDGSNFTLKIRSTKLEDSAMYFCASSWTSATDTQYFGPGTRLTVL.

CDR3 bases: TGTGCCAGCACCCTTAGCGGGGGAAGAGAGACCCAGTACTTC. Translated: CASTLSGGRETQYF. The rearrangement joins TRBV5-6 to TRBJ2-5, with 9 bases lining up with TRBD2. Trimming removed 6 bases from V and 4 bases from J; junction bases left unmatched: 7. This CDR3 has 14 amino acids. Germline V gives CDR1 SGHDT, CDR2 YYEEEE. The entire variable domain, with the rest obtained from reference TRBV5-6 and TRBJ2-5, is as follows: DAGVTQSPTHLIKTRGQQVTLRCSPKSGHDTVSWYQQALGQGPQFIFQYYEEEERQRGNFPDRFSGHQFPNYSSELNVNALLLGDSALYLCASTLSGGRETQYFGPGTRLLVL.

This clone was observed a single time. V gene TRBV5-1 combines with J gene TRBJ2-1; D is unresolved. The CDR3 has 11 residues. CDR1 and CDR2 (germline): SGHRS, YFSETQ. With 4 bases removed from V and 6 bases from J, the gap between germline ends came to 5 bases. The CDR3 DNA sequence: TGCGCCAGCAGCCCCGTCAATGAGCAGTTCTTC. Protein sequence: CASSPVNEQFF.

The CDR3: CASSYRTGGDYNEQFF. CDR3 nucleotide sequence: TGTGCCAGCAGTTACCGAACTGGCGGTGACTACAATGAGCAGTTCTTC. This chain uses TRBV27 with TRBJ2-1; D remains unclear. CDR1 and CDR2 (germline): MNHEY, SMNVEV (reference sequence). V was pared by 4 bases and J by 3 bases, with 16 bases between. This CDR3 comprises 16 residues.

The V call is TRBV2, the J call TRBJ2-2; 11 positions match TRBD2. Germline V CDR1 and CDR2: SNHLY, FYNNEI. CDR3 size: 18 residues. V shed 1 base, J shed 0 bases, and the junction held 4 bases outside the gene matches. The CDR3 DNA is TGTGCCAGCAGTGAAGGACTAGCGGGGACATCGAACACCGGGGAGCTGTTTTTT. Translated: CASSEGLAGTSNTGELFF.

The rearrangement links TRBV30 to TRBJ1-2, with TRBD1 matching over 9 bases. CDR3 length: 14 amino acids. V shed 4 bases and J 5 bases; nucleotides not matched to a gene: 8. Germline V lookup: CDR1 GTSNPN, CDR2 SVGIG (reference sequence). CDR3 in amino acids: CAWTSDRGGYGYTF. CDR3 bases: TGTGCCTGGACCTCGGACAGGGGTGGGTATGGCTACACCTTC.

The rearrangement links TRBV7-6 to TRBJ2-5, with D perhaps matching TRBD2 (5 bases). Looked up from germline, CDR1 is SGHVS and CDR2 is FNYEAQ. The CDR3 spans 16 residues. Trimming shortened V by 1 base and J by 2 bases, and 14 bases separated the two germline ends. DNA for the CDR3: TGTGCCAGCAGCTTAGGAGGGAGAAGGCGGCAAGAGACCCAGTACTTC. Translated: CASSLGGRRRQETQYF.

This chain connects TRBV6-1 to TRBJ1-2, with 12 bases identical to TRBD1. Germline V gene data show CDR1 as MNHNS and CDR2 as SASEGT. This CDR3 region has 15 residues. Losses at the gene ends were 4 bases for V and 4 bases for J; bases not matched to a gene: 4. CDR3: CASSVWGQGAYGYTF. CDR3 nucleotides: TGTGCCAGCAGTGTGTGGGGACAGGGGGCCTATGGCTACACCTTC.

In this sample, this clone turned up once. This chain joins TRBV28 and TRBJ2-2, with a weak D call TRBD2 (6 bases). The germline CDR1 and CDR2 sequences are MDHEN and SYDVKM. Trimming shortened V by 8 bases and J by 1 base, and 8 bases separated the two germline ends. This CDR3 has 13 amino acids. This CDR3 reads CASVSGNTGELFF. CDR3 DNA: TGTGCCAGCGTTAGCGGGAACACCGGGGAGCTGTTTTTT. The full variable domain, in which reference TRBV28 and TRBJ2-2 provide the parts outside the CDR3, is DVKVTQSSRYLVKRTGEKVFLECVQDMDHENMFWYRQDPGLGLRLIYFSYDVKMKEKGDIPEGYSVSREKKERFSLILESASTNQTSMYLCASVSGNTGELFFGEGSRLTVL.